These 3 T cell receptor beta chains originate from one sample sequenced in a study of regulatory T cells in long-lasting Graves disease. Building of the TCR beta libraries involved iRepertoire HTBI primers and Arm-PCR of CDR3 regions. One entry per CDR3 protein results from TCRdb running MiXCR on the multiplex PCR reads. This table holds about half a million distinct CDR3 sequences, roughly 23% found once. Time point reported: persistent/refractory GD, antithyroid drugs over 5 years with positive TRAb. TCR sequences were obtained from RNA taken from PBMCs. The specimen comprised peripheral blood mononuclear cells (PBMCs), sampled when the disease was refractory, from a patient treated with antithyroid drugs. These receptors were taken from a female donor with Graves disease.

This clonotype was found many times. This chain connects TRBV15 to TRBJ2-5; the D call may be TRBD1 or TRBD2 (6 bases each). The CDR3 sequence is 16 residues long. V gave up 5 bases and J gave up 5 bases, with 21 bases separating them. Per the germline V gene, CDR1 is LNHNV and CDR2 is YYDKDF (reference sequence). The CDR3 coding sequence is TGTGCCACCAGCCCAGGGGAGCTAGCGCTAGGGGAGACCCAGTACTTC. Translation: CATSPGELALGETQYF.

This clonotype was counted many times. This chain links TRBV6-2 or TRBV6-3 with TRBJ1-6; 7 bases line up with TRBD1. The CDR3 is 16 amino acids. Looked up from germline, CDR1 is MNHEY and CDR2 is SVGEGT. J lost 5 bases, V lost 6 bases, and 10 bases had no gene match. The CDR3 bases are TGTGCCAGCAGAGCAAGGGGGCTTCAGAATAATTCACCCCTCCACTTT. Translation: CASRARGLQNNSPLHF.

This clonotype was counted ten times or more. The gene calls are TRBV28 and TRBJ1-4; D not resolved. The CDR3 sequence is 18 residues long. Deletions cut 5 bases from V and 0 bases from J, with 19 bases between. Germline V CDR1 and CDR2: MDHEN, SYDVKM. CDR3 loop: CASSPSFTHRATNEKLFF. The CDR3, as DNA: TGTGCCAGCAGTCCGTCCTTTACCCACAGAGCAACTAATGAAAAACTGTTTTTT.